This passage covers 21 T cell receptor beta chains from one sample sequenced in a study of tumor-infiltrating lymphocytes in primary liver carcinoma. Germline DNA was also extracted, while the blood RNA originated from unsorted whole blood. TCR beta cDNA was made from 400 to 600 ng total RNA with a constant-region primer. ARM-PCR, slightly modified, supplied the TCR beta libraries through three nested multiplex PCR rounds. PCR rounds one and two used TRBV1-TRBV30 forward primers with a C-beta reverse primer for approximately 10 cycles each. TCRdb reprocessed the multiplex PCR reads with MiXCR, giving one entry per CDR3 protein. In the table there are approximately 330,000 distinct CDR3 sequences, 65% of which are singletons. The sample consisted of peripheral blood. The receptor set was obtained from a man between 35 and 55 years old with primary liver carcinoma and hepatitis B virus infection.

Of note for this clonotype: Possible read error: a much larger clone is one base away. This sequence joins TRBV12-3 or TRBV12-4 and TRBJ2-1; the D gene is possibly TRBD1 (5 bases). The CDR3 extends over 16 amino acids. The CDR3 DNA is TGTGTCAGCAGACCCCACGTGGGGCCTAATGGCAATGAGCAGTTCTTC. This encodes CVSRPHVGPNGNEQFF.

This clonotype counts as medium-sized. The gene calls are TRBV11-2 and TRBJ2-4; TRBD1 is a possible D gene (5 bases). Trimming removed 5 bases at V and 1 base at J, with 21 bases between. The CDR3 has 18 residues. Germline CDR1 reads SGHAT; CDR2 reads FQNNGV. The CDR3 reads CASSPTGASTVAKNIQYF. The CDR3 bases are TGTGCCAGCAGCCCAACTGGGGCTTCCACGGTGGCCAAAAACATTCAGTACTTC.

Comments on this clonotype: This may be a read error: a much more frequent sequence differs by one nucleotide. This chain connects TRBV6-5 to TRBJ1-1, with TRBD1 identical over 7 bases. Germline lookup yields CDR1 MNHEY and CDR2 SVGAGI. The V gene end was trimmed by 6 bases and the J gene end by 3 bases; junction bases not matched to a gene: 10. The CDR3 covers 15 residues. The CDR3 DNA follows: TGTGCCAGCAGGATGGACAGGTCCCGGGACACTGAAGCTTTCTTT. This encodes CASRMDRSRDTEAFF.

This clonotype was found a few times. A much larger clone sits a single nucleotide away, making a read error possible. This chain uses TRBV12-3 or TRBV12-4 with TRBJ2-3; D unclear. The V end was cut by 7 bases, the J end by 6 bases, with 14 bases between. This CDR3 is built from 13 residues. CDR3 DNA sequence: TGTGCCAGCAATTCCGGGCTGTTGGATACGCAGTATTTT. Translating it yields CASNSGLLDTQYF.

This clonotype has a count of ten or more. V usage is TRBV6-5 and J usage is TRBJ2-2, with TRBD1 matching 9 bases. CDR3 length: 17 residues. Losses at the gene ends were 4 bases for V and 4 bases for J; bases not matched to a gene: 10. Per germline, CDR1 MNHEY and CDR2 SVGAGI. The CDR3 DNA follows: TGTGCCAGCAGTTTTAGAACGGGACAGGGTTTCACCGGGGAGCTGTTTTTT. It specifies CASSFRTGQGFTGELFF.

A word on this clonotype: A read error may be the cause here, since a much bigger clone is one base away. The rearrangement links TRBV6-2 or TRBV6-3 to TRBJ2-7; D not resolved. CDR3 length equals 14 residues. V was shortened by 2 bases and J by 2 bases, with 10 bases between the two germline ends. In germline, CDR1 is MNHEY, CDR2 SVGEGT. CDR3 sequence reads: CASSYPRAPYEQYF. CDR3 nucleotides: TGTGCCAGCAGTTACCCCCGGGCGCCCTACGAGCAGTACTTC.

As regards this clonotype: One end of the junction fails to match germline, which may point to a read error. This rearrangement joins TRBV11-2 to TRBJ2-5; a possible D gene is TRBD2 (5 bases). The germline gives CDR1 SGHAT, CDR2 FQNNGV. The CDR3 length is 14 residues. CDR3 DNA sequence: TGTGTCAGCAGCTTAAAGGTGAACGGGGAGACTCAGTACTTC. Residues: CVSSLKVNGETQYF.

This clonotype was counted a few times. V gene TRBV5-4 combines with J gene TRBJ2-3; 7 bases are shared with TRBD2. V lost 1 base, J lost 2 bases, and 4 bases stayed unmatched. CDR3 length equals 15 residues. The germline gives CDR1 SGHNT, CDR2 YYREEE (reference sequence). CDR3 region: CASSLIAGPTDTQYF. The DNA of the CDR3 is TGTGCCAGCAGCTTGATAGCGGGTCCCACAGATACGCAGTATTTT.

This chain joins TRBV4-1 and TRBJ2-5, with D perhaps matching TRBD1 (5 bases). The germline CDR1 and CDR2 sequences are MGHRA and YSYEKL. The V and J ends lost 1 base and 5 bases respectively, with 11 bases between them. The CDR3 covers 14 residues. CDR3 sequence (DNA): TGCGCCAGCAGCCAAGCGGACATCTGGGAGACCCAGTACTTC. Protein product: CASSQADIWETQYF.

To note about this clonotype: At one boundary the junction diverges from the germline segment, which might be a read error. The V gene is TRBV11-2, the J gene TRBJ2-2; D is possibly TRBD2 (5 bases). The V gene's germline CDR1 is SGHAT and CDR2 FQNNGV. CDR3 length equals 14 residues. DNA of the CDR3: TGTGCCAGTAGCCGGCTAAGGAAGACCGGGGAGCTGCTTTTT. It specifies CASSRLRKTGELLF.

DNA for the CDR3: TGCGCCAGCAGCCCCAGGGACTTAGTGACTGAAAAACTGTTTTTT. Translating gives CASSPRDLVTEKLFF. This chain links TRBV4-1 with TRBJ1-4, with a weak D call TRBD1 (5 bases). The germline CDR1 and CDR2 sequences are MGHRA and YSYEKL. This CDR3 is built from 15 residues. Trimming left V 4 bases short and J 7 bases short, with 16 bases between.

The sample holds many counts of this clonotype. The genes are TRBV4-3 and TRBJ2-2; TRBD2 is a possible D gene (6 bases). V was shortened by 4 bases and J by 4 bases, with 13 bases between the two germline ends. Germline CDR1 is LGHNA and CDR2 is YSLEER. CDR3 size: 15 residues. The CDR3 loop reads CASSLVVGGTGELFF. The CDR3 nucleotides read TGCGCCAGCAGCCTAGTCGTGGGGGGCACCGGGGAGCTGTTTTTT.

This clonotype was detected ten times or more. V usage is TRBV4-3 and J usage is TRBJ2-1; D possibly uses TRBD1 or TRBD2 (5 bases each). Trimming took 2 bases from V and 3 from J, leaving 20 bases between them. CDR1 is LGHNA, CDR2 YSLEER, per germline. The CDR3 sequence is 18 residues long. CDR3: CASSQYNRDASDYNEQFF. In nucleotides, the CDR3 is TGCGCCAGCAGCCAATACAACCGGGACGCCTCGGACTACAATGAGCAGTTCTTC.

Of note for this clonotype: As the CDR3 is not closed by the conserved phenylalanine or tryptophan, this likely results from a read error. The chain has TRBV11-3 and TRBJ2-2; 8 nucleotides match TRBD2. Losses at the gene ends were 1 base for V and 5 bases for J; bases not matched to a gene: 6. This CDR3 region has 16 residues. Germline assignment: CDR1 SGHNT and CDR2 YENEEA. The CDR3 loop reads CASSLAVAGRTGELFL. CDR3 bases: TGTGCCAGCAGCTTAGCAGTAGCGGGACGGACCGGGGAGCTGTTTCTT.

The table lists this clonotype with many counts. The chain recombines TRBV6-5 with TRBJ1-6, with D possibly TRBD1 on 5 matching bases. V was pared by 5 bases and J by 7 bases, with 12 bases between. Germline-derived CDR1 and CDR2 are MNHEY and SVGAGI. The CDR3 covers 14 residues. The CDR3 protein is CASSTGTENSPLHF. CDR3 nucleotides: TGTGCCAGCAGTACCGGGACTGAGAATTCACCCCTCCACTTT.

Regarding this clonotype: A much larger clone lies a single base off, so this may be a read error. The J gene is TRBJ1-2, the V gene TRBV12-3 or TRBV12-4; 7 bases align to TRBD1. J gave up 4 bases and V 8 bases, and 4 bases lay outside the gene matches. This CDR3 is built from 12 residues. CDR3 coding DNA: TGTGCCAGCTGTACAGGGGTCTATGGCTACACCTTC. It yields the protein CASCTGVYGYTF.

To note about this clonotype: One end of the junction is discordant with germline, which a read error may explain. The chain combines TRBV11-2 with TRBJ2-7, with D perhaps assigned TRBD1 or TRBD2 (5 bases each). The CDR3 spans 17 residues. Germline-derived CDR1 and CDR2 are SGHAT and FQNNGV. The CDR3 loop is CASSLAFGGSGRNEQYF. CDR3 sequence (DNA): TGTGCCAGCAGCTTAGCCTTTGGGGGTTCGGGGCGAAACGAGCAATACTTC.

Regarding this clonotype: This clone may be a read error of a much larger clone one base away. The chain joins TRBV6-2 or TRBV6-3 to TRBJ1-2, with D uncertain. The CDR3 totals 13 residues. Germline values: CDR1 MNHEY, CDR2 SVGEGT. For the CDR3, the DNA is TGTGCCAGCAATTACTTTCGCTTAAATGGCTACACCTTC. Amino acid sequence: CASNYFRLNGYTF.

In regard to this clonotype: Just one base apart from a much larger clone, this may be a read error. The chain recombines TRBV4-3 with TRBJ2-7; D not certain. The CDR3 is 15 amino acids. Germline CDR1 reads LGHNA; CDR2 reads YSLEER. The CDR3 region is CACSPRISPHYEQYF. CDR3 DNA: TGCGCCTGCAGCCCAAGAATTTCCCCCCACTACGAGCAGTACTTC.

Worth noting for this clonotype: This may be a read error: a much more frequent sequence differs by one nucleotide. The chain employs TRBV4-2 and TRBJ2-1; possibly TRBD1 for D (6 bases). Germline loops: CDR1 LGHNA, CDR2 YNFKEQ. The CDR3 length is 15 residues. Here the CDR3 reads CASSQSGAWDNEQIF. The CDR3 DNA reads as TGTGCCAGCAGCCAATCAGGGGCGTGGGACAATGAGCAGATCTTC.

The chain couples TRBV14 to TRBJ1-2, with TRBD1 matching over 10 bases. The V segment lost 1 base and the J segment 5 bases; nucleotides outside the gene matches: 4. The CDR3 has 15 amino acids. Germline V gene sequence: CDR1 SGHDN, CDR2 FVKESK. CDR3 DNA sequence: TGTGCCAGCAGCCAAGCCCGGACAGGGGGATATGGCTACACCTTC. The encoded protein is CASSQARTGGYGYTF. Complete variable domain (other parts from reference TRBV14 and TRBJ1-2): EAGVTQFPSHSVIEKGQTVTLRCDPISGHDNLYWYRRVMGKEIKFLLHFVKESKQDESGMPNNRFLAERTGGTYSTLKVQPAELEDSGVYFCASSQARTGGYGYTFGSGTRLTVV.